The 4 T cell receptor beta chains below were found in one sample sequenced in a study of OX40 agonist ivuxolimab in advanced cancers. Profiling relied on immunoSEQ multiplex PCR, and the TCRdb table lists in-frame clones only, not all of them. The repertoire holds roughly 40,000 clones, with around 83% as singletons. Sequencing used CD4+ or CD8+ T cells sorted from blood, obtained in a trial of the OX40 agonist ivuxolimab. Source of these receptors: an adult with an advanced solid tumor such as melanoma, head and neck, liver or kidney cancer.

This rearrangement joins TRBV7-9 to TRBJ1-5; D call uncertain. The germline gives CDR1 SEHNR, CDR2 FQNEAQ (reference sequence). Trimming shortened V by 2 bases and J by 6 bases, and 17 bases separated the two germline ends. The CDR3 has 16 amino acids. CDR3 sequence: CASSLYAGNSAQPQHF. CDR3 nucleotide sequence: TGTGCCAGCAGCTTATACGCGGGGAATTCAGCTCAGCCCCAGCATTTT. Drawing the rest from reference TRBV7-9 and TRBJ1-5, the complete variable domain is DTGVSQNPRHKITKRGQNVTFRCDPISEHNRLYWYRQTLGQGPEFLTYFQNEAQLEKSRLLSDRFSAERPKGSFSTLEIQRTEQGDSAMYLCASSLYAGNSAQPQHFGDGTRLSIL.

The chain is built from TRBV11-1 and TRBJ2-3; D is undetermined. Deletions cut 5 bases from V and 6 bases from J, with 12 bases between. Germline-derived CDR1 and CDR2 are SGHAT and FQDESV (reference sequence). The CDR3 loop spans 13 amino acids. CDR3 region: CASSISGADTQYF. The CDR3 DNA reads TGTGCCAGCAGCATCTCCGGAGCGGATACGCAGTATTTT.

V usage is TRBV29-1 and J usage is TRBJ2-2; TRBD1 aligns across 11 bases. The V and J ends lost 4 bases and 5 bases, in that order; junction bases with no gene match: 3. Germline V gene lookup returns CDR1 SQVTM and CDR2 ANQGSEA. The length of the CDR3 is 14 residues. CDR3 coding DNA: TGCAGCGTTGCCGGGACAGGGGGAACCGGGGAGCTGTTTTTT. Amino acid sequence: CSVAGTGGTGELFF.

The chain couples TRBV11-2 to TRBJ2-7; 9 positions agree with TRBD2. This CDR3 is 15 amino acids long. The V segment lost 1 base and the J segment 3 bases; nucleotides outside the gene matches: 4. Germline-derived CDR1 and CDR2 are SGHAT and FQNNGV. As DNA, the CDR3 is TGTGCCAGCAGCTTAGCGGCGGGGGGGTTCTACGAGCAGTACTTC. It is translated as CASSLAAGGFYEQYF.